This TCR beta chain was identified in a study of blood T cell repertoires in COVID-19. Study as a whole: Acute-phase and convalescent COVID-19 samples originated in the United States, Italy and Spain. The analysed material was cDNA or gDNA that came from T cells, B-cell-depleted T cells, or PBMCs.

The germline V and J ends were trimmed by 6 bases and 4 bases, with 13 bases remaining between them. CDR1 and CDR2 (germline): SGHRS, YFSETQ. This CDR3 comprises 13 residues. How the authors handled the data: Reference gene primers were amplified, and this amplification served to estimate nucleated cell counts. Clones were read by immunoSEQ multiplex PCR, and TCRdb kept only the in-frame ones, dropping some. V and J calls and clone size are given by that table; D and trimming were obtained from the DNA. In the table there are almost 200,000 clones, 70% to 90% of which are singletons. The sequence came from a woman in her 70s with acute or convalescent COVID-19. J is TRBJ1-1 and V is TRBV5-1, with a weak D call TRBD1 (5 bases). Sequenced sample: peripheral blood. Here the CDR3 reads CASKKPTGTEAFF. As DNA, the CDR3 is TGCGCCAGCAAAAAACCTACAGGCACTGAAGCTTTCTTT.